This passage covers 16 T cell receptor beta chains from one sample sequenced in a study of cytomegalovirus exposure and HLA in healthy donors. The PCR ran on 60 Vbeta and 13 Jbeta primers. Data came from immunoSEQ multiplex PCR; TCRdb stores just in-frame clones and leaves some out. This table holds about 130,000 clones, about 80% found once. The sample taken for sequencing was PBMCs. All receptors come from a man aged 35-49 years in good health and CMV-seropositive.

A word on this clone: Germline and junction disagree at one end, which may indicate a read error. Other DNA sequences within the sample encode an identical CDR3. The chain carries TRBV2 and TRBJ1-2; D is perhaps TRBD1 (6 bases). This CDR3 spans 12 amino acids. The germline CDR1 and CDR2 sequences are SNHLY and FYNNEI. CDR3 amino acids: CASSGDRFGYTF. CDR3 bases: TGCGCCAGCAGTGGAGACAGGTTCGGCTACACCTTC.

V is TRBV5-4 and J is TRBJ2-5; 8 bases fit TRBD1. Germline CDR1 and CDR2: SGHNT and YYREEE (reference sequence). CDR3 size: 15 residues. V was pared by 3 bases and J by 0 bases, with 4 bases of the junction left unmatched. The CDR3 nucleotides read TGTGCCAGCAGCTCCCGGGACAGGTACCAAGAGACCCAGTACTTC. Encoded protein: CASSSRDRYQETQYF.

The V and J genes are TRBV19 and TRBJ1-4; maybe TRBD1 (6 bases). The V end lost 5 bases, the J end lost 3 bases, and 19 bases lay between the germline ends. Germline lookup yields CDR1 LNHDA and CDR2 SQIVND (reference sequence). The CDR3 is 17 amino acids. Here the CDR3 DNA reads TGTGCCAGTAGTGTACCGGGACACGCGGTTTCTAATGAAAAACTGTTTTTT. It yields the protein CASSVPGHAVSNEKLFF.

The chain combines TRBV27 with TRBJ1-2, with a tentative D call TRBD1 (5 bases). Trimming shortened V by 5 bases and J by 1 base, and 17 bases separated the two germline ends. Germline V gene data show CDR1 as MNHEY and CDR2 as SMNVEV (reference sequence). This CDR3 spans 16 amino acids. The CDR3 here is CASSPGRGRVNYGYTF. The CDR3 bases are TGTGCCAGCAGTCCGGGTCGTGGCAGGGTTAACTATGGCTACACCTTC.

On this clone itself: The sample holds other DNA sequences that translate to the same CDR3. The V and J genes are TRBV19 and TRBJ1-1; 7 bases fit TRBD1. Germline V CDR1 and CDR2: LNHDA, SQIVND (reference sequence). J was trimmed by 3 bases and V by 5 bases; bases with no gene match: 3. The CDR3 has 13 residues. CDR3 sequence: CASSSTGDTEAFF. Here the CDR3 DNA reads TGTGCCAGTAGTTCCACAGGGGACACTGAAGCTTTCTTT.

V gene TRBV28 combines with J gene TRBJ2-6; D might be TRBD1 (6 bases). This CDR3 contains 15 residues. Germline lookup yields CDR1 MDHEN and CDR2 SYDVKM. The V gene lost 7 bases and the J gene lost 4 bases, with 14 bases spanning the gap. This chain's CDR3 is CASTRTGSGANVLTF. The CDR3 DNA is TGTGCCAGCACCCGAACAGGGTCAGGGGCCAACGTCCTGACTTTC.

This chain uses TRBV2 with TRBJ1-5, with 8 bases that match TRBD1. The CDR3 contains 15 residues. J gave up 6 bases and V 6 bases, and 10 bases lay outside the gene matches. Germline CDR1 reads SNHLY; CDR2 reads FYNNEI. For the CDR3, the DNA is TGTGCCAGCAGGGTCGGGCAGGGGGCGAGTCAGCCCCAGCATTTT. Its protein product is CASRVGQGASQPQHF. The full variable domain, in which reference TRBV2 and TRBJ1-5 provide the parts outside the CDR3, is EPEVTQTPSHQVTQMGQEVILRCVPISNHLYFYWYRQILGQKVEFLVSFYNNEISEKSEIFDDQFSVERPDGSNFTLKIRSTKLEDSAMYFCASRVGQGASQPQHFGDGTRLSIL.

This clone was observed a single time. V is TRBV13 and J is TRBJ2-1, with TRBD2 as a possible D gene (5 bases). The CDR3 is 15 residues long. V was trimmed by 6 bases and J by 5 bases, leaving 17 bases between them. Germline CDR1 PRHDT, CDR2 FYEKMQ (reference sequence). The CDR3 region is CASRRGSSTHNEQFF. In nucleotides, the CDR3 is TGTGCCAGCAGGAGAGGGAGTTCTACTCACAATGAGCAGTTCTTC.

The CDR3 nucleotides are TGTGCCAGCCGCGGGACTAGTGCGGGCGAGCAGTACTTC. The encoded protein is CASRGTSAGEQYF. V gene TRBV5-4 combines with J gene TRBJ2-7; 8 bases are shared with TRBD2. V shed 7 bases and J 6 bases; nucleotides not matched to a gene: 9. CDR3 length: 13 residues. Germline V gives CDR1 SGHNT, CDR2 YYREEE (reference sequence).

In its sample, this clone was seen a few times. The DNA for the CDR3 is TGTGCCATCAGTGATCTGGACAGGGGGGGAAACACCATATATTTT. Translated: CAISDLDRGGNTIYF. The chain uses TRBV10-3 and TRBJ1-3; 10 bases map to TRBD1. The CDR3 is 15 amino acids. Germline assignment: CDR1 ENHRY and CDR2 SYGVKD. The V gene end was trimmed by 3 bases and the J gene end by 4 bases; junction bases not matched to a gene: 3.

This chain links TRBV6-5 with TRBJ2-5; D is perhaps TRBD1 (5 bases). There are 15 residues in the CDR3. V gave up 0 bases and J gave up 5 bases, with 13 bases separating them. Germline V CDR1 and CDR2: MNHEY, SVGAGI. CDR3 sequence reads: CASSYSTAYGETQYF. The CDR3 coding sequence is TGTGCCAGCAGTTACTCGACAGCCTACGGGGAGACCCAGTACTTC.

DNA for the CDR3: TGTGCCAGCAGCCAACGCTTCGAGGTATACACCGGGGAGCTGTTTTTT. This sequence encodes CASSQRFEVYTGELFF. The chain is built from TRBV14 and TRBJ2-2; D not resolved. CDR1 is SGHDN, CDR2 FVKESK, per germline. Trimming stripped 2 bases from V and 3 bases from J, with 13 bases between. The CDR3 is 16 residues long.

The chain links TRBV18 to TRBJ1-6; no clear D gene. V lost 2 bases, J lost 3 bases, and 8 bases lay in between. The CDR3 sequence is 15 residues long. The germline V gene encodes CDR1 KGHSH and CDR2 LQKENI. The CDR3 DNA sequence: TGTGCCAGCTCACCATCCGTCAGCTATAATTCACCCCTCCACTTT. Encoded protein: CASSPSVSYNSPLHF.

This clone was recorded a few times. The V gene is TRBV5-1, the J gene TRBJ2-7, with TRBD2 identical over 12 bases. V trimming: 3 bases; J trimming: 3 bases; junction bases outside the gene matches: 4. The CDR3 runs 15 residues. Germline V lookup: CDR1 SGHRS, CDR2 YFSETQ. This CDR3 is CASSSLAGGDYEQYF. Here the CDR3 DNA reads TGCGCCAGCAGCTCTCTAGCGGGGGGGGACTACGAGCAGTACTTC.

The CDR3 coding sequence is TGTGCCAGCAGCCTTTTACGAGGGTTCACAGATACGCAGTATTTT. Translation gives CASSLLRGFTDTQYF. This chain uses TRBV27 with TRBJ2-3; a possible D gene is TRBD2 (5 bases). The CDR3 is 15 amino acids. Per the germline V gene, CDR1 is MNHEY and CDR2 is SMNVEV (reference sequence). Between the trimmed V and J ends, which lost 6 bases and 2 bases, there was a span of 15 bases.

The genes are TRBV11-3 and TRBJ2-7; 7 nucleotides match TRBD2. CDR1 SGHNT and CDR2 YENEEA come from the germline V gene. The J segment lost 0 bases and the V segment lost 2 bases, leaving 13 bases of the junction unmatched. CDR3 length: 18 amino acids. CDR3 DNA: TGTGCCAGCAGCTTATTGATCGCACTAGCGACCTACTCCTACGAGCAGTACTTC. It encodes CASSLLIALATYSYEQYF.